Listed below are T cell receptor beta chains from one sample, sequenced in a study of cytomegalovirus exposure and HLA in healthy donors. The table came from immunoSEQ multiplex PCR; TCRdb's copy has only in-frame clones and leaves some out. Of 55,000 to 65,000 clones in the sample, under 90% were seen once. Material for sequencing was PBMCs. Receptors originate from a woman between 40 and 55 years old in good health and CMV-seronegative. The CDR3 runs from the conserved cysteine through the conserved F or W. Each record gives: clone size, D gene, V gene, J gene, CDR3 DNA, CDR3 protein. D genes are given only for firm matches. Clone size appears in some rows only: once, few, many, or a class for an expanded clone.

-	TRBD2	TRBV9	TRBJ2-1	TGTGCCAGCAGCGTAGAAACTAGCGGGAGCCAGCAGTTCTTC	CASSVETSGSQQFF
-	-	TRBV9	TRBJ2-4	TGTGCCAGCAGCGGAGGGGGGGCGACCAAAAACATTCAGTACTTC	CASSGGGATKNIQYF
-	TRBD2	TRBV10-2	TRBJ2-7	TGCGCCAGCAGGGAAGGACTAGCGGGCCGAGGGTACGAGCAGTACTTC	CASREGLAGRGYEQYF
-	TRBD1	TRBV28	TRBJ2-7	TGTGCCAGCAGTTTACGCCCGGCAGGGGGCTACGAGCAGTACTTC	CASSLRPAGGYEQYF
-	TRBD1	TRBV10-3	TRBJ2-7	TGTGCCATAATGACCGGGACAGGATCCTACGAGCAGTACTTC	CAIMTGTGSYEQYF
-	TRBD2	TRBV19	TRBJ2-1	TGTGCCAGTAGCCCGGGACTAGCGGGAGTAAGCTCCTACAATGAGCAGTTCTTC	CASSPGLAGVSSYNEQFF
-	-	TRBV1	TRBJ2-1	TGCACCAGCAGCCAAGATCTTTGCGGAGGCGCCTACAATGAGCAGTTCTTC	CTSSQDLCGGAYNEQFF
-	TRBD1	TRBV2	TRBJ2-5	TGTGCCAGCAATAGGGGGCGTCAAGAGACCCAGTACTTC	CASNRGRQETQYF
-	TRBD2	TRBV2	TRBJ2-2	TGTGCCAGCAGAAAGCGGGACCCGTCAGACGGGGAGCTGTTTTTT	CASRKRDPSDGELFF
-	TRBD2	TRBV11-2	TRBJ2-3	TGTGCCAGCAGTCTTACCCTAGCGGGAGGTATCGGAGATACGCAGTATTTT	CASSLTLAGGIGDTQYF
-	-	TRBV6-5	TRBJ1-3	TGTGCCAGCAGTTACAGTGACAGTTTCGGAAACACCATATATTTT	CASSYSDSFGNTIYF
-	TRBD1	TRBV27	TRBJ1-1	TGTGCCAGCATAAGGGACAGGGGCAACACTGAAGCTTTCTTT	CASIRDRGNTEAFF
-	-	TRBV27	TRBJ2-1	TGTGCCAGCAGTCCAAGGGACTTTTACAATGAGCAGTTCTTC	CASSPRDFYNEQFF
-	TRBD2	TRBV5-4	TRBJ2-1	TGTGCCAGCAGGGAGGGACTAGCGGGAGTAAACAATGAGCAGTTCTTC	CASREGLAGVNNEQFF
few	TRBD1	TRBV6-5	TRBJ2-7	TGTGCCAGCGCCAGACAGGGAATTCCCTACGAGCAGTACTTC	CASARQGIPYEQYF
-	TRBD1	TRBV18	TRBJ1-2	TGTGCCAGCTCACCAGCGGACAGGGCCGGTGGCTACACCTTC	CASSPADRAGGYTF
-	-	TRBV5-4	TRBJ2-5	TGTGCCAGCAGCTCCACAGGGTTGCAAGAGACCCAGTACTTC	CASSSTGLQETQYF
once	-	TRBV7-9	TRBJ1-1	TGTGCCAGCAGCTCCCGACAGAACACTGAAGCTTTCTTT	CASSSRQNTEAFF
once	-	TRBV28	TRBJ1-2	TGTGCCAGCAGTTTGGATGTAGGGGGTGGCTACACCTTC	CASSLDVGGGYTF
-	TRBD1	TRBV4-1	TRBJ1-2	TGCGCCAGCAGCCAAGATTATACAGGGGGCGTTGGCTACACCTTC	CASSQDYTGGVGYTF
-	TRBD2	TRBV25-1	TRBJ2-7	TGTGCCAGCAGTGACGGTACTAGCGGGGTCTCCTACGAGCAGTACTTC	CASSDGTSGVSYEQYF
-	TRBD2	TRBV7-6	TRBJ2-3	TGTGCCAGCAGCTTAGCCCTAGCCGCTAGCGGTTGGGCAGATACGCAGTATTTT	CASSLALAASGWADTQYF
-	TRBD2	TRBV28	TRBJ2-1	TGTGCCAGCACTACCGGGGGTAGCGGGAGTTACAATGAGCAGTTCTTC	CASTTGGSGSYNEQFF
-	TRBD1	TRBV4-2	TRBJ2-5	TGTGCCAGCAGCCAAGACGGACAGGGCCAAGAGACCCAGTACTTC	CASSQDGQGQETQYF
-	TRBD2	TRBV9	TRBJ2-1	TGTGCCAGCAGCGTAGTTCCAGCGGGAGGGTCGAATGAGCAGTTCTTC	CASSVVPAGGSNEQFF
-	TRBD1	TRBV28	TRBJ1-2	TGTGCCACGGAAGGGACAGCGCCCTATGGCTACACCTTC	CATEGTAPYGYTF